This is a list of T cell receptor beta chains from one sample in a study of blood T cell repertoires in COVID-19. Method: immunoSEQ multiplex PCR; TCRdb's copy keeps in-frame clones and lacks some. The sample consists of about 200,000 clones, around 80% of them appearing once. What was sequenced was peripheral blood. These receptors all come from a woman between 70 and 85 years old with acute or convalescent COVID-19. Both conserved end residues are part of each CDR3. A D gene is named only where the DNA matches it firmly. Clone size, where shown, is once, few, many, or a class for clones that have expanded.

V gene	D gene	J gene	clone size	CDR3 protein	CDR3 DNA
TRBV5-4	TRBD2	TRBJ2-7	-	CASSQRLAGGPQTYEQYF	TGTGCCAGCAGCCAGAGACTAGCGGGAGGTCCCCAAACCTACGAGCAGTACTTC
TRBV5-1	-	TRBJ1-6	-	CASSLYQGLNSPLHF	TGCGCCAGCAGCTTGTATCAGGGATTGAATTCACCCCTCCACTTT
TRBV3-1/TRBV3-2	-	TRBJ2-5	-	CASSFQTIQETQYF	TGTGCCAGCAGCTTTCAGACTATTCAAGAGACCCAGTACTTC
TRBV25-1	TRBD1	TRBJ2-6	-	CASSASGTGRMANVLTF	TGTGCCAGCAGTGCCTCCGGGACAGGGCGGATGGCCAACGTCCTGACTTTC
TRBV19	-	TRBJ2-1	-	CASTPVGSNEQFF	TGTGCCAGTACCCCCGTCGGGTCCAATGAGCAGTTCTTC
TRBV7-2	TRBD1	TRBJ1-1	-	CASSLVGTGVGTEAFF	TGTGCCAGCAGCTTAGTGGGGACAGGGGTGGGCACTGAAGCTTTCTTT
TRBV28	TRBD1	TRBJ1-6	-	CASSLQGDNSPLHF	TGTGCCAGCAGTTTACAGGGGGATAATTCACCCCTCCACTTT
TRBV5-6	TRBD1	TRBJ1-5	-	CASSTQGAESNQPQHF	TGTGCCAGCAGCACACAGGGGGCGGAGAGCAATCAGCCCCAGCATTTT
TRBV5-1	TRBD1	TRBJ1-3	few	CASSQQGPFSGNTIYF	TGCGCCAGCAGCCAACAGGGGCCCTTCTCTGGAAACACCATATATTTT
TRBV27	-	TRBJ2-1	-	CASSPTRRENEQFF	TGTGCCAGCAGTCCTACCCGCCGGGAGAATGAGCAGTTCTTC
TRBV6-6	TRBD2	TRBJ2-7	few	CASSSAGTSGYEQYF	TGTGCCAGCAGTTCCGCCGGGACTAGCGGCTACGAGCAGTACTTC
TRBV15	TRBD1	TRBJ2-7	-	CATSRNRGPTGYEQYF	TGTGCCACCAGCAGAAACAGGGGACCCACGGGCTACGAGCAGTACTTC
TRBV5-1	-	TRBJ2-2	once	CASSFGTPGELFF	TGCGCCAGCAGCTTCGGGACACCCGGGGAGCTGTTTTTT
TRBV15	TRBD2	TRBJ2-3	-	CATKNGRSGTDTQYF	TGTGCCACCAAAAACGGGAGGAGTGGTACAGATACGCAGTATTTT
TRBV5-4	-	TRBJ1-2	-	CASSLEASLYGYTF	TGTGCCAGCAGCTTGGAAGCTTCCCTATATGGCTACACCTTC
TRBV28	-	TRBJ2-3	-	CASSLLRDTQYF	TGTGCCAGCAGTTTGCTACGAGATACGCAGTATTTT
TRBV29-1	TRBD2	TRBJ2-3	-	CSVETSGSVTDTQYF	TGCAGCGTTGAAACTAGCGGGAGTGTAACAGATACGCAGTATTTT
TRBV18	TRBD2	TRBJ2-3	-	CASSPIMGLAGTASTDTQYF	TGTGCCAGCTCACCCATCATGGGACTAGCGGGAACCGCTAGCACAGATACGCAGTATTTT
TRBV30	-	TRBJ1-4	-	CAWSRVDRNIEKLFF	TGTGCCTGGTCACGGGTAGACAGGAATATTGAAAAACTGTTTTTT
TRBV28	TRBD2	TRBJ2-7	many	CASSLAGVNYEQYF	TGTGCCAGCAGCCTAGCGGGAGTTAACTACGAGCAGTACTTC
TRBV19	-	TRBJ2-3	few	CASMSGDTQYF	TGTGCCAGTATGTCGGGTGATACGCAGTATTTT
TRBV18	TRBD1	TRBJ2-7	-	CASSPGTGGAEQYF	TGTGCCAGCTCACCGGGGACAGGGGGCGCCGAGCAGTACTTC
TRBV11-2	TRBD2	TRBJ2-7	-	CASSLGWGTSGITYEQYF	TGTGCCAGCAGCTTGGGGTGGGGGACTAGCGGCATTACCTACGAGCAGTACTTC
TRBV5-4	-	TRBJ1-1	-	CASSRDRTEAFF	TGTGCCAGCAGCCGAGACAGGACTGAAGCTTTCTTT
TRBV27	TRBD2	TRBJ2-3	-	CASSDSGRATDTQYF	TGTGCCAGCAGCGATAGCGGGAGGGCTACAGATACGCAGTATTTT
TRBV28	-	TRBJ2-3	-	CASSLAEPDTQYF	TGTGCCAGCAGTTTGGCCGAACCAGATACGCAGTATTTT
TRBV6-5	TRBD1	TRBJ1-2	-	CASSLTGDNYGYTF	TGTGCCAGCAGTTTGACAGGGGACAACTATGGCTACACCTTC
TRBV29-1	-	TRBJ1-2	-	CSVVAGNYGYTF	TGCAGCGTTGTAGCAGGGAACTATGGCTACACCTTC
TRBV16	-	TRBJ1-1	few	CASSQGQLNTEAFF	TGTGCCAGCAGCCAAGGACAATTGAACACTGAAGCTTTCTTT
TRBV10-3	TRBD1	TRBJ1-5	-	CAISESGQGSQPQHF	TGTGCCATCAGTGAGTCGGGACAGGGAAGTCAGCCCCAGCATTTT
TRBV27	-	TRBJ2-7	-	CASRGWDYEQYF	TGTGCCAGCCGGGGGTGGGACTACGAGCAGTACTTC
TRBV30	TRBD1	TRBJ1-4	-	CAWSNPRYGTGGLNEKLFF	TGTGCCTGGAGTAACCCCCGTTACGGAACAGGGGGGCTAAATGAAAAACTGTTTTTT
TRBV6-5	TRBD1	TRBJ2-2	-	CASSPGGTGELFF	TGTGCCAGCAGCCCAGGGGGCACCGGGGAGCTGTTTTTT
TRBV3-1/TRBV3-2	-	TRBJ1-3	-	CASSQRGSSGNTIYF	TGTGCCAGCAGCCAAAGGGGGTCCTCTGGAAACACCATATATTTT
TRBV5-1	-	TRBJ2-1	-	CASSLQAALNEQFF	TGCGCCAGCAGCTTGCAAGCGGCCCTAAATGAGCAGTTCTTC
TRBV2	TRBD2	TRBJ2-1	-	CASRGGRNEQFF	TGTGCCAGCAGGGGAGGGAGGAATGAGCAGTTCTTC
TRBV28	-	TRBJ2-5	once	CASSFRWGLETQYF	TGTGCCAGCAGTTTTCGATGGGGGCTAGAGACCCAGTACTTC
TRBV9	-	TRBJ2-7	-	CASSASSYSYEQYF	TGTGCCAGCAGCGCCTCTAGTTACTCCTACGAGCAGTACTTC
TRBV5-1	-	TRBJ1-2	-	CASSLERAIGYTF	TGCGCCAGCAGCTTGGAGAGGGCAATTGGCTACACCTTC
TRBV5-1	-	TRBJ1-6	-	CASSRDNGSPLHF	TGCGCCAGCAGCAGGGACAATGGATCACCCCTCCACTTT
TRBV24-1	TRBD1	TRBJ2-3	-	CATSDLGDRGTDTQYF	TGTGCCACCAGTGATCTAGGGGACAGGGGGACAGATACGCAGTATTTT
TRBV19	-	TRBJ1-5	-	CASSTGGNQPQHF	TGTGCCAGTAGTACAGGGGGCAATCAGCCCCAGCATTTT
TRBV9	TRBD1	TRBJ2-3	-	CASSTNRGDTQYF	TGTGCCAGCAGCACGAACAGGGGGGATACGCAGTATTTT
TRBV4-1	TRBD2	TRBJ2-5	-	CASSQEGGTSGSGETQYF	TGCGCCAGCAGCCAAGAAGGTGGAACTAGCGGGAGTGGAGAGACCCAGTACTTC
TRBV3-1/TRBV3-2	-	TRBJ2-7	-	CASSRWERSYEQYF	TGTGCCAGCAGCCGGTGGGAGCGCTCCTACGAGCAGTACTTC
TRBV5-1	-	TRBJ2-2	-	CASRLGTSNTGELFF	TGCGCCAGCAGACTGGGGACATCGAACACCGGGGAGCTGTTTTTT
TRBV5-4	TRBD1	TRBJ2-5	-	CASSWGTERGETQYF	TGTGCCAGCAGCTGGGGGACAGAGAGGGGCGAGACCCAGTACTTC
TRBV2	TRBD2	TRBJ2-3	few	CASSPTSGRVTDTQYF	TGTGCCAGCAGCCCAACTAGCGGGAGGGTGACAGATACGCAGTATTTT
TRBV4-2	TRBD2	TRBJ2-5	-	CASSQGLGVAGVQETQYF	TGTGCCAGCAGCCAGGGGTTAGGGGTAGCGGGCGTCCAAGAGACCCAGTACTTC
TRBV7-2	-	TRBJ2-3	-	CASSSQSTDTQYF	TGTGCCAGCAGCTCCCAGAGCACAGATACGCAGTATTTT
TRBV28	TRBD2	TRBJ2-7	-	CASSPRTSGNYEQYF	TGTGCCAGCAGTCCCCGGACTAGCGGGAACTACGAGCAGTACTTC
TRBV27	TRBD1	TRBJ2-1	-	CASSPLTGLGNEQFF	TGTGCCAGCAGTCCATTGACAGGGCTGGGCAATGAGCAGTTCTTC
TRBV5-5	-	TRBJ1-5	-	CASSLAGFQPQHF	TGTGCCAGCAGCTTGGCAGGGTTTCAGCCCCAGCATTTT